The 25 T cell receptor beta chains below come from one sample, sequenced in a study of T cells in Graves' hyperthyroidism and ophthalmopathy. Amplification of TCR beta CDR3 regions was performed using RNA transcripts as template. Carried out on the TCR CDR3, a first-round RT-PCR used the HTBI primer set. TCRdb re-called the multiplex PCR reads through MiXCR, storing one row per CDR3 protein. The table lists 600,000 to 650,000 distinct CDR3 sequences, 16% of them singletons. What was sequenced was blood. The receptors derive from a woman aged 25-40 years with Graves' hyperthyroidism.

CDR3 amino acids: CASSNRLAGVGEQYF. The CDR3 DNA reads TGCGCCAGCAGCAACCGACTAGCGGGAGTGGGCGAGCAGTACTTC. The rearrangement joins TRBV5-1 to TRBJ2-7; 12 nucleotides match TRBD2. In germline, CDR1 is SGHRS, CDR2 YFSETQ. V dropped 4 bases and J dropped 6; count of bases not matched to a gene: 8. The CDR3 length is 15 residues.

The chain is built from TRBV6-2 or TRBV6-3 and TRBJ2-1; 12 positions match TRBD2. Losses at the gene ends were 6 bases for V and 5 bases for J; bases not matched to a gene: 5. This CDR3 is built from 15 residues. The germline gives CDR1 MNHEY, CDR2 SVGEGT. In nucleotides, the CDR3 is TGTGCCAGCAGGAGGACTAGCGGGAAAAACAATGAGCAGTTCTTC. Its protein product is CASRRTSGKNNEQFF.

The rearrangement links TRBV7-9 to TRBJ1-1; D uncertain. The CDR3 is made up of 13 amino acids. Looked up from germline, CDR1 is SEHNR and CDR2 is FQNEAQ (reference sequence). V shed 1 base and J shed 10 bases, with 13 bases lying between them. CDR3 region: CASSLDAGRGAFF. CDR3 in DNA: TGTGCCAGCAGCTTAGATGCGGGCAGAGGAGCTTTCTTT.

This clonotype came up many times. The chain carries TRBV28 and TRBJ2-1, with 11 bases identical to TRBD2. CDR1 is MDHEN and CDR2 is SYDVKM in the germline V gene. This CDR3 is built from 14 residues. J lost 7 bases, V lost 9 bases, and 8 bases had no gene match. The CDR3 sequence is CASLRLAGTNEQFF. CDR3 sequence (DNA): TGTGCCAGTCTTCGACTAGCGGGAACGAATGAGCAGTTCTTC.

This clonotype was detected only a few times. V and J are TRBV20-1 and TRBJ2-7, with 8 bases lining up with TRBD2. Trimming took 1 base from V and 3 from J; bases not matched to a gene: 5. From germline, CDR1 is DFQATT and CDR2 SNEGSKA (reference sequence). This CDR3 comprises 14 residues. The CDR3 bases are TGCAGTGCTAGAGGACTAGCGAACGTCTACGAGCAGTACTTC. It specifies CSARGLANVYEQYF.

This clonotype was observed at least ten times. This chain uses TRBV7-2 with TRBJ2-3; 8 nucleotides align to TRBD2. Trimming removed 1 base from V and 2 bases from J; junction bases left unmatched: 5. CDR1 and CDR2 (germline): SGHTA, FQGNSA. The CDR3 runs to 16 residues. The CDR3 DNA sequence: TGTGCCAGCAGCTTAGTAACGGGAGGGCCCACAGATACGCAGTATTTT. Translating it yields CASSLVTGGPTDTQYF.

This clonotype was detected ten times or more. CDR3 protein: CASSLVTGDEQYF. In DNA, the CDR3 is TGTGCCAGCAGCTTAGTAACCGGGGACGAGCAGTACTTC. This rearrangement joins TRBV7-2 to TRBJ2-7, with a tentative D call TRBD2 (5 bases). CDR1 is SGHTA and CDR2 is FQGNSA in the germline V gene. Trimming removed 1 base at V and 5 bases at J, with 9 bases between. This CDR3 contains 13 residues.

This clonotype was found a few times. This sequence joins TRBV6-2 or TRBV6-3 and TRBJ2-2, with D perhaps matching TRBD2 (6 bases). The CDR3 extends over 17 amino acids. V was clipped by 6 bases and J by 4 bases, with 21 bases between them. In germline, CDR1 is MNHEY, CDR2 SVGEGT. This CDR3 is CASRTLAWGTATGELFF. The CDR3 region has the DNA TGTGCCAGCAGGACTCTAGCGTGGGGTACGGCCACCGGGGAGCTGTTTTTT.

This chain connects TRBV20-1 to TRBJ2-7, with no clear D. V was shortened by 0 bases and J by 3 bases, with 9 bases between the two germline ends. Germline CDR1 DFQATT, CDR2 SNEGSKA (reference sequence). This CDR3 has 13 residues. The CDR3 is CSARDLNNYEQYF. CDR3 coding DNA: TGCAGTGCTAGAGATCTGAACAACTACGAGCAGTACTTC.

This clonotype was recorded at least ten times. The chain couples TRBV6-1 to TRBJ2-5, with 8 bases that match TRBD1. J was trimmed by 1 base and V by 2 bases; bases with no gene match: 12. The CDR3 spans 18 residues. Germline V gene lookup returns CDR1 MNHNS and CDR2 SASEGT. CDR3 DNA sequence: TGTGCCAGCAGTGAACGAGACAGGGGCACAAAACTCCAAGAGACCCAGTACTTC. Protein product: CASSERDRGTKLQETQYF.

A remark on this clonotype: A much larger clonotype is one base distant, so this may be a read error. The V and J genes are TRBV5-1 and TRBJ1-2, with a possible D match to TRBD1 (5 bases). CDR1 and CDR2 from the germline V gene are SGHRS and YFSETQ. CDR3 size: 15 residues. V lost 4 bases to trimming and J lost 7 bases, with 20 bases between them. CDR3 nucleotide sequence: TGCGCCAGCAGCCTGAAGGGACCAACAGGCGGTGGCTACACCTTC. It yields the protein CASSLKGPTGGGYTF.

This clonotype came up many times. This chain's CDR3 is CSAGASGRELFF. Here the CDR3 DNA reads TGCAGTGCGGGGGCTAGCGGGAGGGAGCTGTTTTTT. J is TRBJ2-2 and V is TRBV20-1, with 9 bases fitting TRBD2. CDR3 length equals 12 residues. The ends lost 6 bases at V and 9 bases at J; junction bases unmatched: 5. CDR1 is DFQATT and CDR2 is SNEGSKA in the germline V gene (reference sequence).

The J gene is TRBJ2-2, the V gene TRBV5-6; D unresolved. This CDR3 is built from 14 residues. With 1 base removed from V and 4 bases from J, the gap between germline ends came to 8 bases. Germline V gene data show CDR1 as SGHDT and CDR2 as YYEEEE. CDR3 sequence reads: CASSLRPGTGELFF. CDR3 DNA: TGTGCCAGCAGCTTGAGGCCAGGCACCGGGGAGCTGTTTTTT.

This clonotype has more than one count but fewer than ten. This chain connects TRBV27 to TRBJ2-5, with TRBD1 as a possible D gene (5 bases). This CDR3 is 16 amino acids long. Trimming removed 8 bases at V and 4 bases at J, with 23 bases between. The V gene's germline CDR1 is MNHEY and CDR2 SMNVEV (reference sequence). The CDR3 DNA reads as TGTGCCAGCTCCTCATACCCCCAGGGAATCCGAGAGACCCAGTACTTC. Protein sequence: CASSSYPQGIRETQYF.

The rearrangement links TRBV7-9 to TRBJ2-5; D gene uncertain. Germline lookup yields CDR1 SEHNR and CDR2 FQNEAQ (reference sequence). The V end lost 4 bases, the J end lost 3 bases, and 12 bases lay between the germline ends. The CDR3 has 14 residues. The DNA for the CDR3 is TGTGCCAGCAGCTCATCCGAGACGGAAGAGACCCAGTACTTC. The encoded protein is CASSSSETEETQYF.

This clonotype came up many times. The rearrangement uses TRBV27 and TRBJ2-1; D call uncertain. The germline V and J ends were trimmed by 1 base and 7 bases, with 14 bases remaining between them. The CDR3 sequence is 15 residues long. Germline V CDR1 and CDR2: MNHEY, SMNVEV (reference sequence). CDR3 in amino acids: CASSLYGAGGNEQFF. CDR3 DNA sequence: TGTGCCAGCAGTTTATACGGTGCAGGTGGGAATGAGCAGTTCTTC.

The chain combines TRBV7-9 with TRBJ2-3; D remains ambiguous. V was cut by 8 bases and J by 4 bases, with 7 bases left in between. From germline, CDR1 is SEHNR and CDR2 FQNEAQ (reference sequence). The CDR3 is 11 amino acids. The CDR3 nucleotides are TGTGCCAGCCAGGCGGCAGATACGCAGTATTTT. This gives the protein CASQAADTQYF.

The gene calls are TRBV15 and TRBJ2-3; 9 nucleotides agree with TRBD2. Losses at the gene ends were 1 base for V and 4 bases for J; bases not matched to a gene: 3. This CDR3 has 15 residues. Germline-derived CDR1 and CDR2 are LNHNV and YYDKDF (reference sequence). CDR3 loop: CATSRAAGGADTQYF. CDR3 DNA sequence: TGTGCCACCAGCAGAGCAGCGGGAGGCGCAGATACGCAGTATTTT.

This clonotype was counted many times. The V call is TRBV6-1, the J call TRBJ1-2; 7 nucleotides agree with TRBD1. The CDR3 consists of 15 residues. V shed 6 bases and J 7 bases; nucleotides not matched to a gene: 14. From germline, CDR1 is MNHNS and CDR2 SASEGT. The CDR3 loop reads CASRKDKGQYLGYTF. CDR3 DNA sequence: TGTGCCAGCAGAAAGGACAAGGGACAGTATCTTGGCTACACCTTC.

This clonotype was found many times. The CDR3 sequence is CASSGQTSTDTQYF. The CDR3, as DNA: TGCGCCAGCAGTGGACAGACGAGCACAGATACGCAGTATTTT. The chain links TRBV10-1 to TRBJ2-3; D perhaps matches TRBD1 (5 bases). CDR3 length equals 14 residues. Germline lookup yields CDR1 WNHNN and CDR2 SYGVQD (reference sequence). V was trimmed by 4 bases and J by 0 bases, leaving 8 bases between them.

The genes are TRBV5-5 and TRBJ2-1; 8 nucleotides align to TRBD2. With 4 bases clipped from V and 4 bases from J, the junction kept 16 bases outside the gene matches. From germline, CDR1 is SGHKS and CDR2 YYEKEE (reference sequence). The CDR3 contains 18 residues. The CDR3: CASSGSMTGGPGYNEQFF. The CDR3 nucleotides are TGTGCCAGCAGCGGATCTATGACGGGAGGGCCGGGGTACAATGAGCAGTTCTTC. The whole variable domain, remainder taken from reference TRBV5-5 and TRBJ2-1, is DAGVTQSPTHLIKTRGQQVTLRCSPISGHKSVSWYQQVLGQGPQFIFQYYEKEERGRGNFPDRFSARQFPNYSSELNVNALLLGDSALYLCASSGSMTGGPGYNEQFFGPGTRLTVL.

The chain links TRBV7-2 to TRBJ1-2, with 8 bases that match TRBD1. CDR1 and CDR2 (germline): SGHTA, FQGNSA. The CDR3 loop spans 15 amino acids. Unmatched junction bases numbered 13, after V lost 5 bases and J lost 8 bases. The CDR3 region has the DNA TGTGCCAGCAGCCAACGGACAGGGACGGTTGGCGGCTACACCTTC. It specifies CASSQRTGTVGGYTF.

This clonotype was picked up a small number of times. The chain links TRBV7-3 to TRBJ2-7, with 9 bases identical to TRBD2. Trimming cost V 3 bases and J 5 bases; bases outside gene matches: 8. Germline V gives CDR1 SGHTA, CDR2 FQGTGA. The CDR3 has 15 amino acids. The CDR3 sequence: CASSLGSGRGNEQYF. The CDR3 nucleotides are TGTGCCAGCAGCTTGGGTAGCGGGAGAGGCAACGAGCAGTACTTC.

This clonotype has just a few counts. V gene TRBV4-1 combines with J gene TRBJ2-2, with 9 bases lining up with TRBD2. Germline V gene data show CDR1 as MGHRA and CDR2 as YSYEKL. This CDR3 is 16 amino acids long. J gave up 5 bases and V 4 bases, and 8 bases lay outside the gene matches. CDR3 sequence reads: CASSLVSGRFTGELFF. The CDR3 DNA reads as TGCGCCAGCAGCCTGGTGAGCGGGAGGTTTACCGGGGAGCTGTTTTTT.

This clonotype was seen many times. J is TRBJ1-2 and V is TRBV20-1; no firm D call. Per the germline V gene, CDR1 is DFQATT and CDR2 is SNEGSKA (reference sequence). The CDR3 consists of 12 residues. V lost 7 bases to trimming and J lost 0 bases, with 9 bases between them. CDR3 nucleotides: TGCAGTGGCCACAACTCTAACTATGGCTACACCTTC. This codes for CSGHNSNYGYTF.